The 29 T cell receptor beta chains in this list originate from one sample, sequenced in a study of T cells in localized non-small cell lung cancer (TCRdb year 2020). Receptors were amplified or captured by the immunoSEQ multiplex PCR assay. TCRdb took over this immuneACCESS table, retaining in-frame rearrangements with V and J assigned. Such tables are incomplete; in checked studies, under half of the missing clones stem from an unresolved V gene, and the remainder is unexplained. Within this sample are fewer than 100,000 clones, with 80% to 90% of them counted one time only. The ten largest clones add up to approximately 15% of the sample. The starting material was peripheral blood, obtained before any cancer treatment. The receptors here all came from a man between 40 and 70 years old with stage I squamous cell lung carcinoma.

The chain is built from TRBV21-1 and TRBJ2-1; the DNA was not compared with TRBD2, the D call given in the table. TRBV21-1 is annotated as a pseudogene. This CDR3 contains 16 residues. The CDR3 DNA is TGTGCCAGCAGCCAAGGACTAGGGAAGGTTGGGAATGAGCAGTTCTTC. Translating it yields CASSQGLGKVGNEQFF.

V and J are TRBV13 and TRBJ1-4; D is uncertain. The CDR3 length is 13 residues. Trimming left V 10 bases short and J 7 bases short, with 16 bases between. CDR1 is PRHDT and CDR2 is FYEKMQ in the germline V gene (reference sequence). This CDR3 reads CATLGGIGEKLFF. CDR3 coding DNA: TGTGCCACCCTGGGAGGGATCGGTGAAAAACTGTTTTTT.

The CDR3 DNA reads as TGTGCCAGCAGCTTGGGAGGTTTCTTGGGGACCGGGGAGCTGTTTTTT. The encoded protein is CASSLGGFLGTGELFF. The V call is TRBV5-6, the J call TRBJ2-2; D is unclear. The CDR3 spans 16 residues. Germline values: CDR1 SGHDT, CDR2 YYEEEE. V was pared by 0 bases and J by 5 bases, with 14 bases between.

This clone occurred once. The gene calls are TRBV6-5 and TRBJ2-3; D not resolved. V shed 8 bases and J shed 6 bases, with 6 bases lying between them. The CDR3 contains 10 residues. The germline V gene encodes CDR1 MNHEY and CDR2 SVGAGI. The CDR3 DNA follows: TGTGCCAGCGGGATTGATACGCAGTATTTT. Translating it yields CASGIDTQYF.

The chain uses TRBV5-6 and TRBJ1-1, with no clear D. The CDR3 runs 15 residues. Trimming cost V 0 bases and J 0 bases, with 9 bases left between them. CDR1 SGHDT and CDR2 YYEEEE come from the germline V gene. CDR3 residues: CASSLGPVLNTEAFF. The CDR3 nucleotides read TGTGCCAGCAGCTTGGGGCCAGTCTTGAACACTGAAGCTTTCTTT.

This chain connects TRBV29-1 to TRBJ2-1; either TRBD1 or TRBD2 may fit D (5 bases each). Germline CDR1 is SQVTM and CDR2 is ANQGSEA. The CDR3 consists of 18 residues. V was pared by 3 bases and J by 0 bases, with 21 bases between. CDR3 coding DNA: TGCAGCGTTGATCGAGCTAGACGGGGCTTGAGCTCCTACAATGAGCAGTTCTTC. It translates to CSVDRARRGLSSYNEQFF.

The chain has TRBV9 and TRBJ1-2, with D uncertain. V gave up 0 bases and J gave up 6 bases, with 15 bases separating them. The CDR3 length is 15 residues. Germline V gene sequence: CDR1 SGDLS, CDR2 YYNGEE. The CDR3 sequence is CASSVEVHRVDGYTF. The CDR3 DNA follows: TGTGCCAGCAGCGTAGAAGTCCACCGGGTAGATGGCTACACCTTC.

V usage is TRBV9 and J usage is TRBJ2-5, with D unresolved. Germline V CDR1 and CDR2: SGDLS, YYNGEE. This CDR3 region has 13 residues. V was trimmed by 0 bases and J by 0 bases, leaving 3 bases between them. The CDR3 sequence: CASSVGHQETQYF. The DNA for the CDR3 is TGTGCCAGCAGCGTAGGGCACCAAGAGACCCAGTACTTC.

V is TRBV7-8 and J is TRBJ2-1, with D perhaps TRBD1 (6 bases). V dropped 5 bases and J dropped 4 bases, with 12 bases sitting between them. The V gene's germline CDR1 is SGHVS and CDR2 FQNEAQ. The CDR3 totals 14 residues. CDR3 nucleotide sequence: TGTGCCAGCAGCCTTGGGGGCATTTACAATGAGCAGTTCTTC. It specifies CASSLGGIYNEQFF.

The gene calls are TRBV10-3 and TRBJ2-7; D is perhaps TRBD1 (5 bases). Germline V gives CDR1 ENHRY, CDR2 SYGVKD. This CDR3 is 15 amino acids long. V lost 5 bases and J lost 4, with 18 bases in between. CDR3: CAISWDRGRSYEQYF. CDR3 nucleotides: TGTGCCATCAGTTGGGATAGGGGAAGATCATACGAGCAGTACTTC.

In nucleotides, the CDR3 is TGTGCCAGCAGCTTCGACAGGAGCACAGATACGCAGTATTTT. Protein sequence: CASSFDRSTDTQYF. This rearrangement joins TRBV7-2 to TRBJ2-3, with D perhaps matching TRBD1 (6 bases). Germline V gives CDR1 SGHTA, CDR2 FQGNSA. Deletions cut 3 bases from V and 0 bases from J, with 7 bases between. CDR3 length equals 14 residues.

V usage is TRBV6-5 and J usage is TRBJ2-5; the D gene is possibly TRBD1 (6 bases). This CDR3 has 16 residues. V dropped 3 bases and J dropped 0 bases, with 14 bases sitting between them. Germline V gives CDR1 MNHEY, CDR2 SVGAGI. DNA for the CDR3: TGTGCCAGCAGTTATTCTGGGACACAGTACCAAGAGACCCAGTACTTC. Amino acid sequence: CASSYSGTQYQETQYF.

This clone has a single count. In DNA form, the CDR3 reads TGCGCCAGCAGCCCAGCACCGGGACAGACCTACGAGCAGTACTTC. As protein: CASSPAPGQTYEQYF. The chain combines TRBV4-3 with TRBJ2-7, with 7 bases matching TRBD1. With V trimmed by 4 bases and J by 2 bases, 8 bases remained unmatched. This CDR3 spans 15 amino acids. Germline V gene data show CDR1 as LGHNA and CDR2 as YSLEER.

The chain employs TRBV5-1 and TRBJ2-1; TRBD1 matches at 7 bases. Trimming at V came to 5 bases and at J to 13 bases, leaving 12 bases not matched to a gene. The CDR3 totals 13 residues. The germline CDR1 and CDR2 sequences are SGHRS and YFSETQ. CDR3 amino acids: CASRAGTEGTQFF. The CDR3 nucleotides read TGCGCCAGCAGGGCCGGGACAGAGGGAACCCAGTTCTTC.

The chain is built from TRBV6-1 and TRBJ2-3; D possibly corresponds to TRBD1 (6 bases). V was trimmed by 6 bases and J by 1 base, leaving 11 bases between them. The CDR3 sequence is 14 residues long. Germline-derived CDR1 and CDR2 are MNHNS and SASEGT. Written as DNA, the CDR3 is TGTGCCAGCAGACATAGACAGGGCACAGATACGCAGTATTTT. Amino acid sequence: CASRHRQGTDTQYF.

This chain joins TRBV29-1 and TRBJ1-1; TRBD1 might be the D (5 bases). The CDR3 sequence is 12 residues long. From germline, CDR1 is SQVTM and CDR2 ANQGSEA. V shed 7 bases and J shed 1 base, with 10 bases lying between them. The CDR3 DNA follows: TGCAGCGCGGGCAGGGCGAACACTGAAGCTTTCTTT. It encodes CSAGRANTEAFF.

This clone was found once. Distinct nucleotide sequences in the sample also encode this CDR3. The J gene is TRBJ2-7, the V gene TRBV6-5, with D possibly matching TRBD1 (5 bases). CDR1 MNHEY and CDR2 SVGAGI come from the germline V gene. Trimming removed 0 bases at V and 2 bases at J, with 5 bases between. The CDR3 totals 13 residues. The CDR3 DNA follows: TGTGCCAGCAGTTACTCAGGGGCCTACGAGCAGTACTTC. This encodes CASSYSGAYEQYF.

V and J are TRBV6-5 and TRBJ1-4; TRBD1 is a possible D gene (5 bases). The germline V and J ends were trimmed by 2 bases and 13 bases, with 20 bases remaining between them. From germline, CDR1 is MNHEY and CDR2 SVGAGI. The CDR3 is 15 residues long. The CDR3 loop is CASSYEPGRSSGLFF. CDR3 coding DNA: TGTGCCAGCAGTTACGAGCCGGGACGGTCATCAGGACTGTTTTTT.

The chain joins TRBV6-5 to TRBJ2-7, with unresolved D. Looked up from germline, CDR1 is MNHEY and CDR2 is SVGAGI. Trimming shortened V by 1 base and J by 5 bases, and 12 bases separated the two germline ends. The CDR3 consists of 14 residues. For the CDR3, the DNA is TGTGCCAGCAGTTACTTATCAGGCTTTGACGAGCAGTACTTC. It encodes CASSYLSGFDEQYF.

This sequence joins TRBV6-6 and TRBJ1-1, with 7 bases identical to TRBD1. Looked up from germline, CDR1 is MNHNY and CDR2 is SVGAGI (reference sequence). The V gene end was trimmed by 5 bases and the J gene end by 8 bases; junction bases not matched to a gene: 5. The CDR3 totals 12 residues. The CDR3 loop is CASSPGQSEAFF. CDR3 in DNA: TGTGCCAGCAGTCCGGGACAGTCAGAAGCTTTCTTT.

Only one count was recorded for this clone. The CDR3 coding sequence is TGTGCCAGCAGTCGGACAGGGGGCATTGGAAACACCATATATTTT. Amino acid sequence: CASSRTGGIGNTIYF. The chain is built from TRBV6-5 and TRBJ1-3; TRBD1 aligns across 11 bases. J lost 3 bases, V lost 5 bases, and 3 bases had no gene match. Germline V gene lookup returns CDR1 MNHEY and CDR2 SVGAGI. This CDR3 is built from 15 residues.

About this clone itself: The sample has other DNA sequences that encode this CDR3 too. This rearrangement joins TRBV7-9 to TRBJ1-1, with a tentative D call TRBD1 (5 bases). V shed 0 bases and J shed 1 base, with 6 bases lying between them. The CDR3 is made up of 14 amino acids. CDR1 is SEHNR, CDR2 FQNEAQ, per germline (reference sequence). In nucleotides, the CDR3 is TGTGCCAGCAGCTTAGCGAGGGGGAACACTGAAGCTTTCTTT. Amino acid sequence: CASSLARGNTEAFF. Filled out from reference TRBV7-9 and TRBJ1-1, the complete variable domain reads DTGVSQNPRHKITKRGQNVTFRCDPISEHNRLYWYRQTLGQGPEFLTYFQNEAQLEKSRLLSDRFSAERPKGSFSTLEIQRTEQGDSAMYLCASSLARGNTEAFFGQGTRLTVV.

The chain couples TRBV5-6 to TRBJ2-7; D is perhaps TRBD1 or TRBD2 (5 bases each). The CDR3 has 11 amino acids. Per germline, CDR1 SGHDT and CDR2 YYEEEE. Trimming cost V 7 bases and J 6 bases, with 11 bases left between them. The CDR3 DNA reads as TGTGCCAGCCCGAGGGGTAGCGAGCAGTACTTC. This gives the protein CASPRGSEQYF.

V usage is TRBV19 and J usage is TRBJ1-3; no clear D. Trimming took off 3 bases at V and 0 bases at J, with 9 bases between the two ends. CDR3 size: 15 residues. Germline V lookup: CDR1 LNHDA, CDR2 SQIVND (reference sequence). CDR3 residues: CASSIGPVSGNTIYF. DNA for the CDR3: TGTGCCAGTAGTATTGGTCCGGTCTCTGGAAACACCATATATTTT.

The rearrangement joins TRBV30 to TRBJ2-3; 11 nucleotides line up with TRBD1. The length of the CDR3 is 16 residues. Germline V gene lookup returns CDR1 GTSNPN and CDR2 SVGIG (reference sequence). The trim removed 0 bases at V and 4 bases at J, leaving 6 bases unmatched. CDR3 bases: TGTGCCTGGAGTGTACGTCGGACAGGGGGCGCAGATACGCAGTATTTT. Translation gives CAWSVRRTGGADTQYF.

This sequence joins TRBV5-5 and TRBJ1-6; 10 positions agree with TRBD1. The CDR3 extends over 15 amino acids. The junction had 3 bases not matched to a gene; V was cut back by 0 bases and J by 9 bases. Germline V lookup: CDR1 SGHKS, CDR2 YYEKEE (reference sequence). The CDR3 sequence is CASSLDWDRGSPLHF. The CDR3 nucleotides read TGTGCCAGCAGCTTGGATTGGGACAGGGGTTCACCCCTCCACTTT.

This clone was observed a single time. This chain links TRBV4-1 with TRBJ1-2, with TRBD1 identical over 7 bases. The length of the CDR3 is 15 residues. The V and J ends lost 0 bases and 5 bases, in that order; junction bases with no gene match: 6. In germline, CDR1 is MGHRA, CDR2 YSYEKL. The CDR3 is CASSQERQGIYGYTF. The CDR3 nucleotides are TGCGCCAGCAGCCAAGAAAGACAGGGCATTTATGGCTACACCTTC.

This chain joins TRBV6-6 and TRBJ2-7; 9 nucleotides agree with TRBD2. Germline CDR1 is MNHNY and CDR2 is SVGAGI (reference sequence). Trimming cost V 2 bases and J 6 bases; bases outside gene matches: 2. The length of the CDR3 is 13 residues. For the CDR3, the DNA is TGTGCCAGCAGTTACGGGACTAGCTCCGAGCAGTACTTC. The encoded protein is CASSYGTSSEQYF.

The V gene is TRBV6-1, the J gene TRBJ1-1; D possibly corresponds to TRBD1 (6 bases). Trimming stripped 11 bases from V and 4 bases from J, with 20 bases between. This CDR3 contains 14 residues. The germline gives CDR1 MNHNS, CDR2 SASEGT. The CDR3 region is CACKDSQKITEAFF. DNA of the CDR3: TGTGCCTGTAAGGACAGCCAAAAGATCACTGAAGCTTTCTTT.